Listed here are 13 T cell receptor beta chains from one sample, sequenced in a study of T cell responses to AZD1222 COVID-19 vaccine. Some clones are missing from TCRdb's copy, which holds only in-frame ones; the method was immunoSEQ multiplex PCR. In the table there are approximately 150,000 clones, more than 80% of which are singletons. This specimen consisted of peripheral blood, obtained on day 0 of AZD1222 vaccination. These receptors originate from an adult in good health.

V and J are TRBV2 and TRBJ2-7; 14 nucleotides match TRBD2. The J segment lost 6 bases and the V segment lost 1 base, leaving 2 bases of the junction unmatched. In germline, CDR1 is SNHLY, CDR2 FYNNEI. The CDR3 totals 15 residues. The CDR3 DNA is TGTGCCAGCAGTGAAGTGGGACTAGCGGGAGTCGAGCAGTACTTC. Amino acid sequence: CASSEVGLAGVEQYF.

Comments on this clone: This same CDR3 is encoded by further DNA sequences in the sample. The chain has TRBV9 and TRBJ2-7; 9 bases are shared with TRBD1. The length of the CDR3 is 14 residues. Germline trimming cut 3 bases from V and 4 bases from J; bases unmatched to any gene: 5. Germline assignment: CDR1 SGDLS and CDR2 YYNGEE. CDR3 nucleotides: TGTGCCAGCAGCGGACAGGGGGTCGGGTACGAGCAGTACTTC. As protein: CASSGQGVGYEQYF.

The V gene is TRBV5-8, the J gene TRBJ1-2; D unresolved. Germline V lookup: CDR1 SGHTS, CDR2 YDEGEE. This CDR3 contains 13 residues. The V and J ends lost 3 bases and 7 bases respectively, with 13 bases between them. CDR3 sequence: CASSSLRSGGYTF. Written as DNA, the CDR3 is TGTGCCAGCAGCTCTTTAAGATCGGGTGGCTACACCTTC.

This chain uses TRBV4-1 with TRBJ2-7; maybe TRBD1 (5 bases). The CDR3 loop spans 17 amino acids. The V end lost 1 base, the J end lost 8 bases, and 24 bases lay between the germline ends. Germline assignment: CDR1 MGHRA and CDR2 YSYEKL. This CDR3 reads CASSQALRLGPQLQQYF. CDR3 in DNA: TGCGCCAGCAGCCAAGCCCTACGGCTGGGGCCACAATTACAGCAGTACTTC.

The rearrangement uses TRBV18 and TRBJ1-3; D remains unclear. Germline lookup yields CDR1 KGHSH and CDR2 LQKENI. The V end was cut by 2 bases, the J end by 3 bases, with 26 bases between. This CDR3 has 20 residues. The CDR3 is CASSPGFGGLAGRHGNTIYF. The CDR3 DNA is TGTGCCAGCTCACCAGGCTTCGGAGGTCTGGCTGGGAGGCATGGAAACACCATATATTTT.

The DNA for the CDR3 is TGTGCCAGCAGTTACCGGTCTTCCCCGATCGAGCAGTACTTC. Protein: CASSYRSSPIEQYF. This chain connects TRBV6-2 or TRBV6-3 to TRBJ2-7; D call uncertain. CDR3 length equals 14 residues. Germline loops: CDR1 MNHEY, CDR2 SVGEGT. Trimming took off 2 bases at V and 6 bases at J, with 14 bases between the two ends.

V and J are TRBV11-2 and TRBJ1-2; D remains ambiguous. Germline loops: CDR1 SGHAT, CDR2 FQNNGV. Trimming pared 8 bases from V and 1 base from J, leaving 14 bases between. The CDR3 has 14 amino acids. In DNA, the CDR3 is TGTGCCAGCGGTTTAACTAGCGTTAACTATGGCTACACCTTC. It translates to CASGLTSVNYGYTF.

V usage is TRBV7-7 and J usage is TRBJ1-6; TRBD1 agrees at 8 bases. CDR1 and CDR2 from the germline V gene are SSHAT and FNYEAQ (reference sequence). The V segment lost 5 bases and the J segment 9 bases; nucleotides outside the gene matches: 3. The CDR3 is 13 amino acids. In DNA form, the CDR3 reads TGTGCCAGCAGCAAGGACAGGGTTTCACCCCTCCACTTT. This sequence encodes CASSKDRVSPLHF.

The chain recombines TRBV7-9 with TRBJ1-4, with D perhaps TRBD1 (5 bases). CDR1 SEHNR and CDR2 FQNEAQ come from the germline V gene (reference sequence). The CDR3 spans 17 residues. V was cut by 0 bases and J by 4 bases, with 15 bases left in between. CDR3 nucleotides: TGTGCCAGCAGCTTAGCGGCCGGGGACCTAATTAATGAAAAACTGTTTTTT. This translates into CASSLAAGDLINEKLFF.

The chain uses TRBV4-3 and TRBJ2-5; 11 nucleotides match TRBD2. Trimming removed 2 bases from V and 5 bases from J; junction bases left unmatched: 4. This CDR3 has 15 amino acids. CDR1 and CDR2 (germline): LGHNA, YSLEER. CDR3 nucleotide sequence: TGCGCCAGCAGCCAACTAGCGGGGGGTGTGGAGACCCAGTACTTC. Amino acids: CASSQLAGGVETQYF.

This rearrangement joins TRBV15 to TRBJ2-2; 8 nucleotides match TRBD2. V trimming: 3 bases; J trimming: 2 bases; junction bases outside the gene matches: 5. CDR3 length equals 16 residues. Germline CDR1 reads LNHNV; CDR2 reads YYDKDF (reference sequence). The chain's CDR3 is CATSSLSGGNTGELFF. In DNA form, the CDR3 reads TGTGCCACCAGCAGCTTGAGCGGGGGAAACACCGGGGAGCTGTTTTTT.

The chain links TRBV7-3 to TRBJ2-3; TRBD2 agrees at 7 bases. After removal of 0 bases from V and 5 bases from J, the junction contained 8 bases not matched to a gene. The CDR3 has 16 amino acids. In germline, CDR1 is SGHTA, CDR2 FQGTGA. The CDR3 loop is CASSLTGGSFGDTQYF. The CDR3 DNA is TGTGCCAGCAGCTTAACGGGGGGGTCCTTCGGAGATACGCAGTATTTT.

The chain couples TRBV19 to TRBJ1-1; TRBD1 matches 7 bases. The CDR3 runs 13 residues. Trimming cost V 7 bases and J 4 bases; bases outside gene matches: 6. Germline CDR1 reads LNHDA; CDR2 reads SQIVND (reference sequence). CDR3 loop: CASMTGRGTEAFF. CDR3 coding DNA: TGTGCCAGTATGACAGGGCGGGGCACTGAAGCTTTCTTT.